The T cell receptor beta chain described here comes from a study of T cell clones after liver transplantation (dated by TCRdb to between 2019 and 2020). Study-wide context: The samples were obtained from ITN030ST, a randomized trial that attempted immunosuppression withdrawal within 2 years after liver transplantation. Blood samples were taken pre-transplant, pre-randomization before withdrawal, and post-randomization after full withdrawal or failed withdrawal. As an antigen-independent comparator for the donor-reactive sequences, third party-reactive TCRbeta sequences from pre-transplant MLRs were identified as well. Tolerance meant complete immunosuppression withdrawal for at least one year without liver enzymes rising beyond twice the upper limit of normal. Three of the eight recipients were HCV-positive; the others were transplanted for non-autoimmune, non-viral indications. Subjects received no induction therapy and standard immunosuppression until randomization at 12-24 months post-transplant. Donor-reactive T cell clones were identified by TCRbeta sequencing after a pre-transplant mixed lymphocyte reaction and then tracked in post-transplant blood. A cohort of 8 liver transplant recipients was studied, of whom 3 were classified as tolerant and 5 as non-tolerant.

Using immunoSEQ, frozen genomic DNA was subjected to high-throughput TCRbeta CDR3 sequencing, a process that included PCR amplification, mapping, bias correction and internal controls. The study's own analysis went as follows. Productive rearrangements were retained, and unique TCRbeta sequences were defined by the CDR3 nucleotide sequence together with the V and J gene. Donor-reactive sequences required at least 5-fold expansion in CFSE-low cells versus unstimulated pre-transplant cells and at least 0.01% frequency. Minimum frequency thresholds were set for each subject on the basis of the unstimulated sample with the lowest template count, so that a detection power of at least 90% was ensured. Repertoire turnover was measured by Jensen-Shannon divergence between the top 1000 TCRbeta sequences post- and pre-transplant. Two-sided Fisher's exact tests were used to test for changes in how often donor-reactive sequences were detected. Entries here come from immuneACCESS through TCRdb and include only in-frame sequences with V and J called. Some clones fail to appear in such tables; in the studies checked, an unresolved V gene covers under half of the shortfall, and the cause of the remainder is unknown. V and J calls and clone size follow that table, whereas D and trimming were derived from the DNA. For this sample there are fewer than 85,000 clones; approximately 87% appear just once. Less than 3% of the sample is held by the ten biggest clonotypes.

The CDR3 sequence holds 16 residues, the cysteine and phenylalanine included. Only CDR3 DNA remains: 48 bases, in frame from the first base. Sequences SGHRS (CDR1) and YFSETQ (CDR2) are obtained from the germline V gene. Ends trimmed: V by 4 bases, J by 2 bases; bases unmatched to a gene: 5. In regard to this clone: Its recognized antigen is unknown. The record has no base qualities; no much larger clone is one base away.

Thawed unstimulated PBMCs were stained for CD3, CD4 and CD8 and FACS-sorted into CD3+CD4+ and CD3+CD8+ populations. All 8 studied subjects were randomized to withdrawal of immunosuppression. The Qiagen DNeasy Blood and Tissue Kit was used for isolation of genomic DNA. Overall study outcomes, separate from this receptor: In a couple of subjects, low numbers of available donor cells limited the measurable donor-reactive repertoire. Because of small, heterogeneous patient numbers and non-standardized post-transplant time points, the conclusions were only preliminary. Without allograft tissue specimens, donor-reactive T cells may have migrated into the graft rather than being deleted. The decline in donor-reactive sequences exceeded the decline in third party-reactive sequences, suggesting partial antigen-specific deletion that was unrelated to withdrawal success. When repertoire turnover was accounted for, significantly reduced detection of donor-reactive sequences was found in 7 of 8 subjects for CD4 and in 8 of 8 subjects for CD8. In most of the 8 subjects, regardless of tolerance or HCV status, circulating donor-reactive CD4 TCRbeta sequences dropped significantly post-transplant.

The input for sequencing was CD4+ T cells from blood, taken at the 22-month timepoint. The clonotype originates from a human patient who received a liver transplant. Some T cells may originate with the graft donor following a transplant. The rearranged segments are TRBV5-1 and TRBJ2-1; 11 bases in between match TRBD2. The DNA is TGCGCCAGCAGCCCGACTAGCGGGGCCCCCTACAATGAGCAGTTCTTC. This encodes CASSPTSGAPYNEQFF.